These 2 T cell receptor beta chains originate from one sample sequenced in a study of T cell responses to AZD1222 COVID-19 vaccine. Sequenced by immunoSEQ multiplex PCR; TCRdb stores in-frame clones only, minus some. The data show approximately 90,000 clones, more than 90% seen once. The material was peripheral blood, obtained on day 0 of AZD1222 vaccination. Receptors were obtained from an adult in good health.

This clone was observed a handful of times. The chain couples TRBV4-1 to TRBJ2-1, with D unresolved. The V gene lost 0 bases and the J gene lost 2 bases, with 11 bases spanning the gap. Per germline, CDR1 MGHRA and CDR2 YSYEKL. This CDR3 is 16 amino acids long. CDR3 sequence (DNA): TGCGCCAGCAGCCAAGATGTTCGAAGGACCTACAATGAGCAGTTCTTC. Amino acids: CASSQDVRRTYNEQFF.

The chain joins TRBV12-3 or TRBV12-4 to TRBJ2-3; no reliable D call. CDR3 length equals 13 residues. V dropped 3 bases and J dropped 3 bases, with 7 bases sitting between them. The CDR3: CASSFDRTDTQYF. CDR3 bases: TGTGCCAGCAGTTTTGATAGGACAGATACGCAGTATTTT.